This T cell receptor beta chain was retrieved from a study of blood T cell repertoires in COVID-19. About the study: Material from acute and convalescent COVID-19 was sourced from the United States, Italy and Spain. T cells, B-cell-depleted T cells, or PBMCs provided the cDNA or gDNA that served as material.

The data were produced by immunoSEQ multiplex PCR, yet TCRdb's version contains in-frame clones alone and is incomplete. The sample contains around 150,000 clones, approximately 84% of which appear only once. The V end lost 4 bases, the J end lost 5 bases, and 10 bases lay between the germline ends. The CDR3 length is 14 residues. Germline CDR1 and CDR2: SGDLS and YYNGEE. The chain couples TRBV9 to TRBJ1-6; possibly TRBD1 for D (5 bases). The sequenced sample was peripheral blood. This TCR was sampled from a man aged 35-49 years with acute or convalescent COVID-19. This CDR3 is CASSQTENNSPLHF. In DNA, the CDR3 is TGTGCCAGCAGCCAGACAGAGAATAATTCACCCCTCCACTTT.